This T cell receptor beta chain comes out of a study of a mutant IDH1 vaccine in newly diagnosed glioma. As to this clone: What it binds is unknown.

Time point reported: week 35, safety follow-up. The study gave 300 ug of mutant IDH1 20-mer peptide per vaccine dose, with topical imiquimod. Sequenced by immunoSEQ multiplex PCR; TCRdb stores in-frame clones only, minus some. The table has more than 25,000 clones, around 79% seen once. CDR3 length equals 17 residues. Germline assignment: CDR1 SGHVS and CDR2 FQNEAQ. V trimming: 0 bases; J trimming: 2 bases; junction bases outside the gene matches: 8. This sequence originates from a woman under 40 with glioma. Some clones in this sample may be carry-over from other donors' samples. Sequencing was performed on PBMCs, taken from a glioma patient whose treatment included an IDH1 peptide vaccine. The chain joins TRBV7-8 to TRBJ1-1, with TRBD1 matching 8 bases. CDR3 DNA: TGTGCCAGCAGCTTAGCAGGGCAGGGGGCGATCAACACTGAAGCTTTCTTT. Protein: CASSLAGQGAINTEAFF. The variable domain in full, with the rest retrieved from reference TRBV7-8 and TRBJ1-1, is GAGVSQSPRYKVAKRGQDVALRCDPISGHVSLFWYQQALGQGPEFLTYFQNEAQLDKSGLPSDRFFAERPEGSVSTLKIQRTQQEDSAVYLCASSLAGQGAINTEAFFGQGTRLTVV.